Given below is one T cell receptor (beta chain) in context. Trimming at V came to 4 bases and at J to 4 bases, leaving 7 bases not matched to a gene. From germline, CDR1 is SQVTM and CDR2 ANQGSEA. The CDR3 is made up of 14 amino acids. Per the original methods: Estimated nucleated cell counts came from reference gene primer amplification. The method was immunoSEQ multiplex PCR; TCRdb's version includes in-frame clones alone and lacks a portion of them. The V and J calls and the clone size are those of that table, but D and trimming were determined from the DNA. Among over 250,000 clones listed, about 88% were seen once. The study counted Cohort 3 donors as recovered given two negative PCRs, clearance, or symptom resolution. The sample comes from a study of blood T cell repertoires in COVID-19. For the study at large: Samples came from the United States, Italy and Spain, spanning acute and convalescent COVID-19.

The sequence was collected from a woman between 50 and 59 years old who had recovered from COVID-19. Sequenced material: PBMCs or T cells enriched from blood (not recorded which). The V call is TRBV29-1, the J call TRBJ2-1; 7 nucleotides agree with TRBD2. The CDR3 DNA sequence: TGCAGCGTTGTGGGGGACTACCGTTACAATGAGCAGTTCTTC. This gives the protein CSVVGDYRYNEQFF.